The T cell receptor (beta chain) under discussion was sequenced for a study of patients and donors after allogeneic stem cell transplantation. Each CDR3 protein gets one entry after TCRdb re-called the RT-PCR reads with MiXCR. There are roughly 960,000 distinct CDR3 sequences in the sample; roughly 18% occur only once, and around 5.5% lies in the top ten. Germline V gene data show CDR1 as SGHDT and CDR2 as YYEEEE. The CDR3 consists of 16 residues. V was pared by 4 bases and J by 7 bases, with 15 bases of the junction left unmatched. Sequencing input: blood, either unsorted or a sorted T cell fraction (not recorded which). This sequence was found in a human donor who was either an allogeneic HSCT recipient or a stem cell or donor lymphocyte infusion donor (not recorded which). It is not recorded whose cells these are; they may come from a transplant donor. This chain connects TRBV5-6 to TRBJ2-7; 9 bases match TRBD1. DNA of the CDR3: TGTGCCAGCAGCGAAATTCCCGGGACAGGGTTTTGGGAGCAGTACTTC. It encodes CASSEIPGTGFWEQYF.